This T cell receptor (beta chain) originates from a study of monozygotic twins with inflammatory bowel disease. Study-level points and caveats: Variability may have been added to patient repertoires by differing immunosuppressive treatments.

An amount of 3,500 to 4,500 ng of total RNA was used for each TCR library. TCRdb re-analyzed the 5' RACE reads; it lists each CDR3 protein once, without DNA. The sample holds some 450,000 distinct CDR3 sequences. The CDR3 is 17 residues long. CDR1 is LNHNV and CDR2 is YYDKDF in the germline V gene (reference sequence). Concerning this clonotype itself: Its matching antigen is unknown.

The chain recombines TRBV15 with TRBJ2-6; absent DNA, TCRdb's TRBD1 call cannot be checked. The TCR sequence derives from a human donor with ulcerative colitis or Crohn's disease, or a healthy co-twin of an affected twin (not recorded which). Sequencing was performed on blood. The CDR3 spells CATSRGQGASGANVLTF.